This is a list of T cell receptor beta chains from one sample in a study of shared clonotypes between healthy human individuals. Measured with immunoSEQ multiplex PCR; TCRdb has only the in-frame clones, and not every one. The sample carries roughly 2.5 million clones, approximately 92% recorded once. The sample consisted of naive CD4+ T cells sorted from blood. These receptor sequences come from a man aged 18 to 30 in good health. The CDR3 runs from the conserved cysteine through the conserved F or W. D genes are given only for firm matches. Only part of the rows carry a size: once, few, many, or a class if the clone is expanded.

>TRBJ1-4|.|.|TRBV6-6
TGTGCCAGCAGTTACTACCCATGGACAGAATTAAAACTGTTTTTT
CASSYYPWTELKLFF
>TRBJ2-2|.|once|TRBV19
TGTGCCAGTAGTACGGGTCGGGGGGAGCTGTTTTTT
CASSTGRGELFF
>TRBJ2-5|TRBD2|once|TRBV4-1
TGCGCCAGCAGCCAATTAGGACTAGGAGAGACCCAGTACTTC
CASSQLGLGETQYF
>TRBJ2-7|TRBD2|.|TRBV5-1
TGCGCCAGCAGTAGTCCTAGCGGGAGTTCGGCCGAGCAGTACTTC
CASSSPSGSSAEQYF
>TRBJ2-5|.|.|TRBV7-2
TGTGCCAGCAGCTGGAGGGGCAGGCCCCAAGAGACCCAGTACTTC
CASSWRGRPQETQYF
>TRBJ2-2|.|.|TRBV10-1
TGCGCCAGCAGTAGGGGCGGGACGGCTAACACCGGGGAGCTGTTTTTT
CASSRGGTANTGELFF
>TRBJ1-5|.|.|TRBV23-1
TGCGCCAGTCGAGGGCCCAATCAGCCCCAGCATTTT
CASRGPNQPQHF
>TRBJ1-2|.|.|TRBV4-1
TGCGCCAGCAGCCAAGACCCCGGAAGGTATGGCTACACCTTC
CASSQDPGRYGYTF
>TRBJ1-2|TRBD1|.|TRBV7-8
TGTGCCAGCAGCTTAGTAGGAGGGGGCGGCAATACTAACTATGGCTACACCTTC
CASSLVGGGGNTNYGYTF
>TRBJ1-2|TRBD1|.|TRBV4-1
TGCGCCAGCAGCCAGAGGACAGGGGTTATCTATGGCTACACCTTC
CASSQRTGVIYGYTF
>TRBJ1-5|.|.|TRBV9
TGTGCCAGCAGCGTAGGACAAGGTAGCAATCAGCCCCAGCATTTT
CASSVGQGSNQPQHF
>TRBJ2-3|.|.|TRBV10-3
TGTGCCATCAGTAGTAGCACAGATACGCAGTATTTT
CAISSSTDTQYF
>TRBJ2-5|.|.|TRBV20-1
TGCAGTGCTGTAATGTTGGAGACCCAGTACTTC
CSAVMLETQYF
>TRBJ2-3|TRBD2|.|TRBV11-2
TGTGCCAGCAGCCCCCTAGCGGGGCCAGATACGCAGTATTTT
CASSPLAGPDTQYF
>TRBJ1-1|.|.|TRBV10-3
TGTGCCATTACCGGGGGAGGGAACACTGAAGCTTTCTTT
CAITGGGNTEAFF
>TRBJ2-2|TRBD1|.|TRBV5-4
TGTGCCAGCAGCTCTGCCGGGACAGGGGTTTCCGGGGAGCTGTTTTTT
CASSSAGTGVSGELFF
>TRBJ2-3|.|.|TRBV30
TGTGCCTGGAGTCCCAATTCAGATACGCAGTATTTT
CAWSPNSDTQYF
>TRBJ2-1|TRBD2|.|TRBV7-2
TGTGCCAGCAGCTTAGCGGGAACTAGCGGGGTAGATGAGCAGTTCTTC
CASSLAGTSGVDEQFF
>TRBJ2-3|.|.|TRBV5-6
TGTGCCAGCAGCCAAGGGACACCCAGGGGCACAGATACGCAGTATTTT
CASSQGTPRGTDTQYF
>TRBJ2-1|TRBD1|.|TRBV19
TGTGCCAGTAGAGACGCCGGGACAGGGGGAGGTGAGCAGTTCTTC
CASRDAGTGGGEQFF
>TRBJ1-1|.|.|TRBV21-1
TGTGCCAGCAGCTTTGGGACAGAAGACCTGAACACTGAAGCTTTCTTT
CASSFGTEDLNTEAFF
>TRBJ2-5|.|.|TRBV29-1
TGCAGCGTTGGTCAGACGCAAGAGACCCAGTACTTC
CSVGQTQETQYF
>TRBJ1-4|.|.|TRBV30
TGTGCCTGGAGTGTACCTAAGAGAAACTGGGGGAGAAAACTGTTTTTT
CAWSVPKRNWGRKLFF
>TRBJ2-1|.|once|TRBV10-3
TGTGCCATCAGTTGGGACGGCAATGAGCAGTTCTTC
CAISWDGNEQFF